These 20 T cell receptor beta chains came from one sample sequenced in a study of T cell responses to AZD1222 COVID-19 vaccine. The table came from immunoSEQ multiplex PCR; TCRdb's copy has only in-frame clones and leaves some out. The sample has approximately 160,000 clones, about nine tenths seen once. The sample in question was peripheral blood, obtained on day 0 of AZD1222 vaccination. These receptors were collected from an adult in good health.

The J gene is TRBJ2-7, the V gene TRBV7-6, with D possibly TRBD1 on 5 matching bases. V was shortened by 5 bases and J by 0 bases, with 14 bases between the two germline ends. Germline V CDR1 and CDR2: SGHVS, FNYEAQ. There are 15 residues in the CDR3. Here the CDR3 reads CASSEAKGFSYEQYF. For the CDR3, the DNA is TGTGCCAGCAGCGAGGCAAAGGGGTTCTCCTACGAGCAGTACTTC.

This clone is a singleton in its sample. The CDR3 DNA sequence: TGTGCCAGCAGTTTATTTTCGCCGACTTCAAGGACTGCTAACTATGGCTACACCTTC. Its protein product is CASSLFSPTSRTANYGYTF. The chain links TRBV27 to TRBJ1-2; D remains unclear. The V end was cut by 1 base, the J end by 0 bases, with 21 bases between. Germline V gene lookup returns CDR1 MNHEY and CDR2 SMNVEV (reference sequence). The CDR3 consists of 19 residues.

V is TRBV13 and J is TRBJ1-6; D unclear. V was trimmed by 0 bases and J by 5 bases, leaving 8 bases between them. Germline V CDR1 and CDR2: PRHDT, FYEKMQ (reference sequence). The CDR3 spans 15 residues. Here the CDR3 reads CASSLGDRDNSPLHF. The CDR3, as DNA: TGTGCCAGCAGCTTAGGAGACCGGGATAATTCACCCCTCCACTTT. Supplemented by reference TRBV13 and TRBJ1-6, the full variable domain reads AAGVIQSPRHLIKEKRETATLKCYPIPRHDTVYWYQQGPGQDPQFLISFYEKMQSDKGSIPDRFSAQQFSDYHSELNMSSLELGDSALYFCASSLGDRDNSPLHFGNGTRLTVT.

This chain joins TRBV30 and TRBJ2-3, with D possibly TRBD2 on 6 matching bases. CDR3 size: 12 residues. Germline V gene data show CDR1 as GTSNPN and CDR2 as SVGIG (reference sequence). V lost 5 bases and J lost 0, with 6 bases in between. The CDR3 nucleotides read TGTGCCTGGGGGACTAGCACAGATACGCAGTATTTT. This translates into CAWGTSTDTQYF.

This sequence joins TRBV4-1 and TRBJ1-2; D not resolved. Trimming removed 0 bases from V and 8 bases from J, with 10 bases in between. Germline values: CDR1 MGHRA, CDR2 YSYEKL. This CDR3 contains 13 residues. As DNA, the CDR3 is TGCGCCAGCAGCCAAGAGGTGGACCGGGGCTACACCTTC. This encodes CASSQEVDRGYTF.

This clone was counted a single time. This chain links TRBV7-9 with TRBJ2-5, with D perhaps matching TRBD1 or TRBD2 (6 bases each). Germline CDR1 SEHNR, CDR2 FQNEAQ (reference sequence). The CDR3 runs 15 residues. Deletions cut 4 bases from V and 6 bases from J, with 18 bases between. Here the CDR3 DNA reads TGTGCCAGCAGCTCCCCGGTCGGGGGCGAGAAGACCCAGTACTTC. Protein: CASSSPVGGEKTQYF.

In this sample, this clone turned up a few times. The CDR3 DNA sequence: TGTGCCACCAGGCCGAGCGGGGAATACAATGAGCAGTTCTTC. Protein sequence: CATRPSGEYNEQFF. This sequence joins TRBV15 and TRBJ2-1, with TRBD2 matching 7 bases. The germline V gene encodes CDR1 LNHNV and CDR2 YYDKDF (reference sequence). CDR3 length: 14 residues. The junction had 6 bases not matched to a gene; V was cut back by 6 bases and J by 4 bases.

The chain joins TRBV7-9 to TRBJ1-1; tentative D call: TRBD1 (6 bases). CDR3 length equals 12 residues. The V end lost 4 bases, the J end lost 5 bases, and 8 bases lay between the germline ends. CDR1 is SEHNR and CDR2 is FQNEAQ in the germline V gene (reference sequence). Written as DNA, the CDR3 is TGTGCCAGCAGCTGGCAGGGGACTGAAGCTTTCTTT. Translated: CASSWQGTEAFF.

This clone was detected only once. The chain has TRBV3-1 (or the pseudogene TRBV3-2) and TRBJ1-4; D call uncertain. The CDR3 is 14 amino acids. Germline V gives CDR1 LGHDT, CDR2 YNNKEL (reference sequence). The germline V and J ends were trimmed by 4 bases and 8 bases, with 14 bases remaining between them. CDR3 sequence (DNA): TGTGCCAGCAGCCCGGTCTGGGGAGGGGAAAAACTGTTTTTT. Translated, it gives CASSPVWGGEKLFF.

This clone appeared a single time. This sequence joins TRBV4-3 and TRBJ2-3; 14 positions agree with TRBD2. There are 20 residues in the CDR3. Germline CDR1 LGHNA, CDR2 YSLEER. Unmatched junction bases numbered 10, after V lost 2 bases and J lost 0 bases. CDR3 nucleotide sequence: TGCGCCAGCAGCCAAAACCCGGGACTAGCGGGGGCCACTAGCACAGATACGCAGTATTTT. Protein product: CASSQNPGLAGATSTDTQYF.

This clone turned up a few times. This sequence joins TRBV5-4 and TRBJ2-2; 7 nucleotides match TRBD1. V trimming: 0 bases; J trimming: 2 bases; junction bases outside the gene matches: 7. CDR1 is SGHNT, CDR2 YYREEE, per germline (reference sequence). This CDR3 has 17 residues. The CDR3 nucleotides read TGTGCCAGCAGCTTGGACCTACAGGGGCTAAACACCGGGGAGCTGTTTTTT. Translation: CASSLDLQGLNTGELFF.

This chain uses TRBV27 with TRBJ1-3; 9 bases align to TRBD1. CDR1 is MNHEY, CDR2 SMNVEV, per germline (reference sequence). This CDR3 is built from 16 residues. Trimming at V came to 5 bases and at J to 4 bases, leaving 9 bases not matched to a gene. CDR3 residues: CASSPSGTGRGNTIYF. The CDR3 bases are TGTGCCAGCAGTCCCTCCGGGACAGGGAGAGGAAACACCATATATTTT.

V gene TRBV18 combines with J gene TRBJ1-5; D possibly corresponds to TRBD1 (5 bases). The CDR3 spans 16 residues. V dropped 2 bases and J dropped 1 base, with 12 bases sitting between them. CDR1 and CDR2 (germline): KGHSH, LQKENI. CDR3 protein: CASSPTGSLSNQPQHF. As DNA, the CDR3 is TGTGCCAGCTCACCAACAGGCTCATTAAGCAATCAGCCCCAGCATTTT.

The chain uses TRBV7-8 and TRBJ1-1, with D perhaps TRBD1 (5 bases). The CDR3 is 15 amino acids. The germline V gene encodes CDR1 SGHVS and CDR2 FQNEAQ. Trimming removed 5 bases at V and 1 base at J, with 14 bases between. The CDR3 loop reads CASSLQATENTEAFF. The CDR3 region has the DNA TGTGCCAGCAGCCTTCAGGCGACAGAGAACACTGAAGCTTTCTTT.

V usage is TRBV7-2 and J usage is TRBJ2-7; D remains unclear. The V gene lost 5 bases and the J gene lost 2 bases, with 16 bases spanning the gap. The CDR3 contains 15 residues. The germline CDR1 and CDR2 sequences are SGHTA and FQGNSA. The CDR3 coding sequence is TGTGCCAGCAGCCCATCAGGCGCCCGACCCTACGAGCAGTACTTC. Protein product: CASSPSGARPYEQYF.

The rearrangement links TRBV12-3 or TRBV12-4 to TRBJ2-2; D remains unclear. The V end was cut by 4 bases, the J end by 7 bases, with 10 bases between. This CDR3 is 13 amino acids long. DNA of the CDR3: TGTGCCAGCAGTTCGGATCGATTCGGGGAGCTGTTTTTT. As protein: CASSSDRFGELFF.

The chain joins TRBV3-1 (or the pseudogene TRBV3-2) to TRBJ2-7; D is possibly TRBD2 (5 bases). Trimming took off 4 bases at V and 6 bases at J, with 16 bases between the two ends. The CDR3 has 14 residues. Germline CDR1 reads LGHDT; CDR2 reads YNNKEL (reference sequence). CDR3 nucleotide sequence: TGTGCCAGCAGCCCCCGTAAGGCCGCGGGCGAGCAGTACTTC. This sequence encodes CASSPRKAAGEQYF.

The rearrangement uses TRBV9 and TRBJ1-1; 12 positions match TRBD1. V trimming: 0 bases; J trimming: 5 bases; junction bases outside the gene matches: 2. This CDR3 spans 15 amino acids. Per the germline V gene, CDR1 is SGDLS and CDR2 is YYNGEE. CDR3 nucleotide sequence: TGTGCCAGCAGCGTAGGGGACAGGGGGCGAACTGAAGCTTTCTTT. Translating gives CASSVGDRGRTEAFF.

The chain is built from TRBV29-1 and TRBJ2-7, with D tentatively TRBD1 or TRBD2 (5 bases each). The CDR3 extends over 11 amino acids. V lost 2 bases and J lost 6, with 8 bases in between. Per the germline V gene, CDR1 is SQVTM and CDR2 is ANQGSEA. The CDR3 reads CSVESGAEQYF. CDR3 DNA sequence: TGCAGCGTTGAATCCGGGGCCGAGCAGTACTTC.

The rearrangement links TRBV30 to TRBJ1-6; D is ambiguous. V lost 3 bases and J 8 bases, leaving 11 bases between the germline ends. The CDR3 is made up of 13 amino acids. In germline, CDR1 is GTSNPN, CDR2 SVGIG (reference sequence). The CDR3 sequence is CAWRTNSDSPLHF. CDR3 nucleotides: TGTGCCTGGAGGACCAACAGCGATTCACCCCTCCACTTT.